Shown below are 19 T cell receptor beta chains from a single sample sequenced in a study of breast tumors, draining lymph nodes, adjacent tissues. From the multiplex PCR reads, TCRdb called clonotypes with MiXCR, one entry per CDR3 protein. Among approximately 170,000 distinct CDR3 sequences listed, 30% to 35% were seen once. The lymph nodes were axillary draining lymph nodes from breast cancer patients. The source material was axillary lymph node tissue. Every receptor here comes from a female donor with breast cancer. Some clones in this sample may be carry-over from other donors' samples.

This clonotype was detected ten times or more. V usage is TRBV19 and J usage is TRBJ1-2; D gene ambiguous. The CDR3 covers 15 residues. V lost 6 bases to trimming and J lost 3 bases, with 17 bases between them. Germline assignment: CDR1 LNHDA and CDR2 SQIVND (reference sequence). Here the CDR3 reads CASSPTAGADYGYTF. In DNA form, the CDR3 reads TGTGCCAGTAGCCCTACAGCTGGTGCGGACTATGGCTACACCTTC.

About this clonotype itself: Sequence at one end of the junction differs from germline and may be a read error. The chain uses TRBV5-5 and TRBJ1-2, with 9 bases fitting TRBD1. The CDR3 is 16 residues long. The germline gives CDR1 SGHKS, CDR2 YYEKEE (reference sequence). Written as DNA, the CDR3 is TGTGCCAGCAGCCCACGACAGGGGGGGACGAGCTATGACTACACCTTC. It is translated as CASSPRQGGTSYDYTF.

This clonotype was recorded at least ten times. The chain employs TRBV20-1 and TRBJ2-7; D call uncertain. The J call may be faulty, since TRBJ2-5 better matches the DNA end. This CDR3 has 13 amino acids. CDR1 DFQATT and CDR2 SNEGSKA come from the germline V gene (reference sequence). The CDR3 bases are TGCAGTGCTAGAGATGGAACCGCCGGGACCCAGTACTTC. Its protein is CSARDGTAGTQYF.

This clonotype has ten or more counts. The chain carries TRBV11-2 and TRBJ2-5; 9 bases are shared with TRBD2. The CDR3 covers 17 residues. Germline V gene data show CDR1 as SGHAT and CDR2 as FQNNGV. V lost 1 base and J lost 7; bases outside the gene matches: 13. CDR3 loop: CASSLGASGTTMRTQYF. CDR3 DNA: TGTGCCAGCAGCTTAGGAGCTAGCGGGACAACCATGAGGACCCAGTACTTC.

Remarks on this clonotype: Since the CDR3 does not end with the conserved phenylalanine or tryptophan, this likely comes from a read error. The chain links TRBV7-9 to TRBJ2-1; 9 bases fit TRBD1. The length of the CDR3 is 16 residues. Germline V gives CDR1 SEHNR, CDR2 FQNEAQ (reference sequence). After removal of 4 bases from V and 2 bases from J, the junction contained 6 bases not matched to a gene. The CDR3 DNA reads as TGTGCCAGCAGCTCACAGGGGGCTGGGACCTACAATGAGCAGTTCCTC. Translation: CASSSQGAGTYNEQFL.

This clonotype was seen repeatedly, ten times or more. CDR3: CSVVSGPEKLFF. The DNA of the CDR3 is TGCAGCGTTGTAAGTGGGCCGGAAAAACTGTTTTTT. The V call is TRBV29-1, the J call TRBJ1-4; D is ambiguous. This CDR3 has 12 amino acids. V shed 4 bases and J shed 8 bases, with 11 bases lying between them. CDR1 and CDR2 from the germline V gene are SQVTM and ANQGSEA. The full variable domain, rest sourced from reference TRBV29-1 and TRBJ1-4, is SAVISQKPSRDICQRGTSLTIQCQVDSQVTMMFWYRQQPGQSLTLIATANQGSEATYESGFVIDKFPISRPNLTFSTLTVSNMSPEDSSIYLCSVVSGPEKLFFGSGTQLSVL.

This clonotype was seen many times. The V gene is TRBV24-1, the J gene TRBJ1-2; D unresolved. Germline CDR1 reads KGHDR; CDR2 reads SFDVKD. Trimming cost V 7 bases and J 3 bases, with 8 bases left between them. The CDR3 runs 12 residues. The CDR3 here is CATSGVDYGYTF. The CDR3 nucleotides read TGTGCCACCAGCGGGGTGGACTATGGCTACACCTTC.

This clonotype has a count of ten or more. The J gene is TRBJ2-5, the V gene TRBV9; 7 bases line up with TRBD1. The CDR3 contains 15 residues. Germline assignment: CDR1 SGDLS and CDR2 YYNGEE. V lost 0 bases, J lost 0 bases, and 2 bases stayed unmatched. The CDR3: CASSVEGAYQETQYF. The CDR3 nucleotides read TGTGCCAGCAGCGTAGAGGGGGCATACCAAGAGACCCAGTACTTC.

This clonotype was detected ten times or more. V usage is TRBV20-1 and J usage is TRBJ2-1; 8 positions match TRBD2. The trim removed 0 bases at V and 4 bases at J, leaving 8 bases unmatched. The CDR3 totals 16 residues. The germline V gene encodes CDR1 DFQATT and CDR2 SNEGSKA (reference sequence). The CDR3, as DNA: TGCAGTGCTAGAGAGGAAGCGGGAGTAATATACAATGAGCAGTTCTTC. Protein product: CSAREEAGVIYNEQFF.

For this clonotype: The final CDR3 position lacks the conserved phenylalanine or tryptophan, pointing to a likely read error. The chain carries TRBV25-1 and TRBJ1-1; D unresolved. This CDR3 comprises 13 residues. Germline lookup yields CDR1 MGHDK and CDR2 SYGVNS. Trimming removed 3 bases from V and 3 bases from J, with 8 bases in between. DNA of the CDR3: TGTGCCAGCAGTGACCCCGGGGACACTGAAGCTTTCTAT. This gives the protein CASSDPGDTEAFY.

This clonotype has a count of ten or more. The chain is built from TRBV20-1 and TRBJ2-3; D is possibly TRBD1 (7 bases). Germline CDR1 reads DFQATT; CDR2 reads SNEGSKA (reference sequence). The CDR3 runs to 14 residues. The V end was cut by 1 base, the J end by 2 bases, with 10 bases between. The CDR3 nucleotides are TGCAGTGCTAGAGTCAGGGGGGCCACAGATACGCAGTATTTT. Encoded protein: CSARVRGATDTQYF.

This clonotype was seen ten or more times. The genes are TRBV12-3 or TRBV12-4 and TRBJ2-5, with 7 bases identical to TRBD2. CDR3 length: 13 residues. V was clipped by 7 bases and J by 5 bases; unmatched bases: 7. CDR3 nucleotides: TGTGCCAGCACCAACACTAGCGCGGAGACCCAGTACTTC. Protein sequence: CASTNTSAETQYF.

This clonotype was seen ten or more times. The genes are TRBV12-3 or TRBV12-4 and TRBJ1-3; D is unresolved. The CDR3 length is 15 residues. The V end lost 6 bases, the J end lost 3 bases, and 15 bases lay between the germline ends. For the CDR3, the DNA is TGTGCCAGCAGGCCTAATCTGGGCGGTGGAAACACCATATATTTT. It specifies CASRPNLGGGNTIYF.

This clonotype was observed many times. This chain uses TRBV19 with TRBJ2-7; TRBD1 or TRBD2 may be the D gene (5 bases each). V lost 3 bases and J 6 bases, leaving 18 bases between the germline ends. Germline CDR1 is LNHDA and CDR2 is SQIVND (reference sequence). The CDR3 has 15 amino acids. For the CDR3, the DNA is TGTGCCAGTAGTATTTTTCGGGGCAGGGTGAGCGAGCAGTACTTC. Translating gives CASSIFRGRVSEQYF.

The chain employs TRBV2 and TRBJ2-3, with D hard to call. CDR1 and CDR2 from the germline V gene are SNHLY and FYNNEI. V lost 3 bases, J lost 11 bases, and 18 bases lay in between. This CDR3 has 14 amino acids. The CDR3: CASSEEFPLNEQYF. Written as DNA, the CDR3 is TGTGCCAGCAGTGAGGAGTTCCCCCTCAATGAGCAGTATTTT.

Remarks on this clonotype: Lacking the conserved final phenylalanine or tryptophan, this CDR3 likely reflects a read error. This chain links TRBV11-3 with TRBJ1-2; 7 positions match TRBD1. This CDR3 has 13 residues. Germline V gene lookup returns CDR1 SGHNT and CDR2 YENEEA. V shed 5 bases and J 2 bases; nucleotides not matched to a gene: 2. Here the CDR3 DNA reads TGTGCCAGCAGCCGGGACAGCAACTATGGCTACACCCTC. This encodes CASSRDSNYGYTL.

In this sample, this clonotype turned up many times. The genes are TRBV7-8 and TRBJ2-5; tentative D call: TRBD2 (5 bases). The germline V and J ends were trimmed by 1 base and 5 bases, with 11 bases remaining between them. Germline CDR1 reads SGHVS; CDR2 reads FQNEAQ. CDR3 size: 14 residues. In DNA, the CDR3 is TGTGCCAGCAGCTTAGGTCCGGGCGGGGAGACCCAGTACTTC. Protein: CASSLGPGGETQYF.

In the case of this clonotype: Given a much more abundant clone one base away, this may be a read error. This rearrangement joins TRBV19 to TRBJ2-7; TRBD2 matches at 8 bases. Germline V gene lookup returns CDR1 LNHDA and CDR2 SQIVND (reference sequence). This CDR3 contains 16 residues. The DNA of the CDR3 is TGTGCCACTAGAATTGGGGCGGGACTAGAAGGCTACCAGCAGTACTTC. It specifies CATRIGAGLEGYQQYF.

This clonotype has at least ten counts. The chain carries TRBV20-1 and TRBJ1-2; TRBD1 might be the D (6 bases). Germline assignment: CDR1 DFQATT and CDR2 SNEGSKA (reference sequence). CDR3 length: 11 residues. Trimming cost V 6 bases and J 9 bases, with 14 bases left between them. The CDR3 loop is CSATGAGRYTF. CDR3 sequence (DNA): TGCAGTGCGACAGGTGCGGGACGCTACACCTTC.